This entry is about one TCR beta chain. The sample belongs to a study of OX40 agonist ivuxolimab in advanced cancers. Libraries were prepared by immunoSEQ multiplex PCR; TCRdb keeps only in-frame clonotypes and omits some of them. The sample includes about 90,000 clones, about 87% of them seen just once. Germline V gene sequence: CDR1 SGHNT, CDR2 YYREEE (reference sequence). V lost 4 bases and J 2 bases, leaving 16 bases between the germline ends. There are 15 residues in the CDR3. The specimen comprised CD4+ or CD8+ T cells sorted from blood, sampled in a trial of the OX40 agonist ivuxolimab. The TCR originated in an adult with an advanced solid tumor such as melanoma, head and neck, liver or kidney cancer. This rearrangement joins TRBV5-4 to TRBJ2-7; D might be TRBD1 (6 bases). DNA of the CDR3: TGTGCCAGCAGCCCTCGGACAGATTTCCCCTACGAGCAGTACTTC. Translating it yields CASSPRTDFPYEQYF.